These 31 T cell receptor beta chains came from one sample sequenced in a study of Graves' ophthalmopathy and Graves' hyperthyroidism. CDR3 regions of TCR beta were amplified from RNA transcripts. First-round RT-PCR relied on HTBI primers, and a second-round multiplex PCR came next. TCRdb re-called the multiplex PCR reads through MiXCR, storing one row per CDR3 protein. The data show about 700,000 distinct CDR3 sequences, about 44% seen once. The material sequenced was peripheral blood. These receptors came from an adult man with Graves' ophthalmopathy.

The CDR3 DNA reads TGTGCCAGCAGCCAATATGGAGGTGAAGCTTTCTTT. The encoded protein is CASSQYGGEAFF. V usage is TRBV9 and J usage is TRBJ1-1; D remains unclear. CDR1 and CDR2 (germline): SGDLS, YYNGEE. This CDR3 contains 12 residues. V lost 4 bases and J 7 bases, leaving 11 bases between the germline ends.

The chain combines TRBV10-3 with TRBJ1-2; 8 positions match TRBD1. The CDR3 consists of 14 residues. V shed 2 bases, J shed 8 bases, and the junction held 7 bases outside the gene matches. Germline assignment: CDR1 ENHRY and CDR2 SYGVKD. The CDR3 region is CAISEPDRAPGYTF. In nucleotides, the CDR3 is TGTGCCATCAGTGAGCCGGACAGGGCGCCGGGCTACACCTTC.

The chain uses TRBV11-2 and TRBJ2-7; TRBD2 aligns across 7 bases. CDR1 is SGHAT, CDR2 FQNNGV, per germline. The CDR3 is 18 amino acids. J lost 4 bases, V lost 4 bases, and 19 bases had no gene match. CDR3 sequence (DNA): TGTGCCAGCAGCTCTCTGGATCCCGGGACTATCAATGATTACGAGCAGTACTTC. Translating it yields CASSSLDPGTINDYEQYF.

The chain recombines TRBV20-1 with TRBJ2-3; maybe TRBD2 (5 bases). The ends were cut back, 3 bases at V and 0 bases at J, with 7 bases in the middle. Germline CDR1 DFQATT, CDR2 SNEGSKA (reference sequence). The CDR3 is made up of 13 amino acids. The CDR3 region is CSARRVSTDTQYF. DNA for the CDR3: TGCAGTGCTAGGAGGGTTAGCACAGATACGCAGTATTTT.

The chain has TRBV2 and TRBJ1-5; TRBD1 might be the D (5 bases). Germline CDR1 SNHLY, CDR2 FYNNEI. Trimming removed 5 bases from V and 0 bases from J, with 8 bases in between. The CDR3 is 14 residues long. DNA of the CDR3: TGTGCCAGCAGTCACGACAGTAGCAATCAGCCCCAGCATTTT. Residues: CASSHDSSNQPQHF.

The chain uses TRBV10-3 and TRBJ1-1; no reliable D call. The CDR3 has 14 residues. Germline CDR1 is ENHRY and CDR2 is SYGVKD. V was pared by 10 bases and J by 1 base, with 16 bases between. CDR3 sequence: CASSRRGENTEAFF. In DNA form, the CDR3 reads TGTGCCAGCAGCCGCCGGGGAGAGAACACTGAAGCTTTCTTT.

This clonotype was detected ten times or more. DNA for the CDR3: TGTGCCTCCCGAATGGCAGGTTCGTCTGGAAACACCATATATTTT. Amino acid sequence: CASRMAGSSGNTIYF. The rearrangement uses TRBV10-3 and TRBJ1-3; D gene ambiguous. Germline loops: CDR1 ENHRY, CDR2 SYGVKD. CDR3 length: 15 amino acids. V was trimmed by 11 bases and J by 1 base, leaving 18 bases between them.

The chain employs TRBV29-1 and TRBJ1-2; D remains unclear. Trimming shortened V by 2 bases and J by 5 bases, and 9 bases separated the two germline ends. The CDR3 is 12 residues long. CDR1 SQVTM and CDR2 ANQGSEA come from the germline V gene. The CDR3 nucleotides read TGCAGCGTTGAATTTCTGGGGTATGGCTACACCTTC. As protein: CSVEFLGYGYTF. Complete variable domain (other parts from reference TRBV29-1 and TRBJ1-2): SAVISQKPSRDICQRGTSLTIQCQVDSQVTMMFWYRQQPGQSLTLIATANQGSEATYESGFVIDKFPISRPNLTFSTLTVSNMSPEDSSIYLCSVEFLGYGYTFGSGTRLTVV.

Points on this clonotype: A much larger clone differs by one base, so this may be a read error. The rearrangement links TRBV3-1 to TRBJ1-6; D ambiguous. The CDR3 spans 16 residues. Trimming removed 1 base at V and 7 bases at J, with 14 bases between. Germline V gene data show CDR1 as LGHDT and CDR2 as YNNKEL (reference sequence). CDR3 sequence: CASSQGRVQPNSPLHF. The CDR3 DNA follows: TGTGCCAGCAGCCAAGGTCGTGTCCAGCCAAATTCACCCCTCCACTTT.

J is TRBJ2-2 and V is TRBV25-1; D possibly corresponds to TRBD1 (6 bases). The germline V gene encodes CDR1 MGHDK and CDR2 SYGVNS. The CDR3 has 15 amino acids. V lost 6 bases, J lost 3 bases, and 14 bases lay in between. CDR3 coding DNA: TGTGCCAGCAGAGTACAGGGTCGGGACACCGGGGAGCTGTTTTTT. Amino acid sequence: CASRVQGRDTGELFF.

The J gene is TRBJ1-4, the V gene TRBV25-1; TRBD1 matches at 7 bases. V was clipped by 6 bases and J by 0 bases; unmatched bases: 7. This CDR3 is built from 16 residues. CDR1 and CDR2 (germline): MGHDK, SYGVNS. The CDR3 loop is CASRRDRVTTNEKLFF. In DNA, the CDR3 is TGTGCCAGCAGACGCGACAGGGTAACAACTAATGAAAAACTGTTTTTT.

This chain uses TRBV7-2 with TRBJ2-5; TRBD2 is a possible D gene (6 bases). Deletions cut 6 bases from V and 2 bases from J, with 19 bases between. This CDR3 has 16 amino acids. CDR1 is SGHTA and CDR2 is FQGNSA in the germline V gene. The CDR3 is CASRRVADYEQETQYF. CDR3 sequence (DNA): TGTGCCAGCAGGCGGGTAGCGGACTACGAGCAAGAGACCCAGTACTTC.

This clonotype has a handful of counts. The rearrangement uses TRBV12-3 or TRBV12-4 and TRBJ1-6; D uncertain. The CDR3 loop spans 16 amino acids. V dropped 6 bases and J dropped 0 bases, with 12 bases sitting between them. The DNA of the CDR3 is TGTGCCAGCAGCCGGGAGGGAAGCTCCTATAATTCACCCCTCCACTTT. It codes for CASSREGSSYNSPLHF.

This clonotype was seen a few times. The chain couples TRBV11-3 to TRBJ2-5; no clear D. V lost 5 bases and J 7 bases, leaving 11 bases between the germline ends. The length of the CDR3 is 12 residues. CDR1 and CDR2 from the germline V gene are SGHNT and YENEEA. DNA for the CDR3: TGTGCCAGCAGCCAAGTAACGGGGACCCAGTACTTC. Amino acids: CASSQVTGTQYF.

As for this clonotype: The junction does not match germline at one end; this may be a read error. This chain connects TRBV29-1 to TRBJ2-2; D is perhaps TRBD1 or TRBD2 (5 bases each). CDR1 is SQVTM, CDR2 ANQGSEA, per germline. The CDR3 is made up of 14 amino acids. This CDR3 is CSVEGRVNTGEPFF. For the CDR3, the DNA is TGCAGCGTTGAGGGCAGGGTAAACACCGGGGAGCCGTTTTTT.

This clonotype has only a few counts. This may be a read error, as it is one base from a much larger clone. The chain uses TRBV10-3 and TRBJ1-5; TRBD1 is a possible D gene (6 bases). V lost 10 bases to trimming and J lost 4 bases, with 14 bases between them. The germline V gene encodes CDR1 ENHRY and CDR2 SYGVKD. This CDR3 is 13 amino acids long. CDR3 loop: CASRDKGNQPQHF. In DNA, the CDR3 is TGTGCCAGCAGGGACAAGGGGAATCAGCCCCAGCATTTT.

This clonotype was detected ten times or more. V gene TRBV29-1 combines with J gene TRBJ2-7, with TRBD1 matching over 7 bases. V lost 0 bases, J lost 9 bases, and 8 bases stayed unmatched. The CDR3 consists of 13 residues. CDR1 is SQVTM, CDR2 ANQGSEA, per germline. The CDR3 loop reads CSVEDRSGGVQYF. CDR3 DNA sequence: TGCAGCGTTGAAGATCGGTCAGGGGGTGTGCAGTACTTC.

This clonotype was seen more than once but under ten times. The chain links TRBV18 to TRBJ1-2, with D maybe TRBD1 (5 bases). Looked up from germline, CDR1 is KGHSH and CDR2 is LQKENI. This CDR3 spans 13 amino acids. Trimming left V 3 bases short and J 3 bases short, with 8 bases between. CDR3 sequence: CASSPWGYYGYTF. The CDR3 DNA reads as TGTGCCAGCTCACCGTGGGGGTACTATGGCTACACCTTC.

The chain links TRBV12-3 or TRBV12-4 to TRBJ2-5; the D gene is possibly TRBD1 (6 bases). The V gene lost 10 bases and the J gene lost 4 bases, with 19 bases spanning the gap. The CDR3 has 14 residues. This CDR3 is CATTIGGKRETQYF. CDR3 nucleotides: TGTGCCACTACAATAGGGGGAAAGCGAGAGACCCAGTACTTC.

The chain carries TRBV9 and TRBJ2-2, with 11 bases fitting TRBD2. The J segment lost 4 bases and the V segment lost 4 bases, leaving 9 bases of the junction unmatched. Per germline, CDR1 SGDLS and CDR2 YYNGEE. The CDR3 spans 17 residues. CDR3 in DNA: TGTGCCAGCAGCTTGAGTAGCGGGGGGGCGAGCACCGGGGAGCTGTTTTTT. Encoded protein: CASSLSSGGASTGELFF.

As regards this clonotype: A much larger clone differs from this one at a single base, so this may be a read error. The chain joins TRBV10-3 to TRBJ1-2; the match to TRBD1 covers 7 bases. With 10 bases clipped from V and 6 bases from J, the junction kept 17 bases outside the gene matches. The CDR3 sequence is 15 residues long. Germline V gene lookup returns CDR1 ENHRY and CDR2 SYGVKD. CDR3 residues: CASSRAPGQVDGYTF. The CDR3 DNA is TGTGCCAGCAGCCGAGCCCCCGGACAGGTTGATGGCTACACCTTC.

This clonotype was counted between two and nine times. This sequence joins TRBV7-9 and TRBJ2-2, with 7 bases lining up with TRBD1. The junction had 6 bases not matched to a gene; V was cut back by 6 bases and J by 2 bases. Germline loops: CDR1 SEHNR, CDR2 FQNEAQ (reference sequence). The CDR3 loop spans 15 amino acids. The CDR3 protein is CASRDGTVNTGELFF. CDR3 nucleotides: TGTGCCAGCAGGGATGGGACAGTCAACACCGGGGAGCTGTTTTTT.

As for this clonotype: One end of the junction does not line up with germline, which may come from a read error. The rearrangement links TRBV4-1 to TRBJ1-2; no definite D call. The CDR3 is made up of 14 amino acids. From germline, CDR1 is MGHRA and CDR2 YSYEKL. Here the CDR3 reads CVSSQVSGDYGYTF. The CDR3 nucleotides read TGTGTCAGCAGCCAAGTGTCGGGTGACTATGGCTACACCTTC.

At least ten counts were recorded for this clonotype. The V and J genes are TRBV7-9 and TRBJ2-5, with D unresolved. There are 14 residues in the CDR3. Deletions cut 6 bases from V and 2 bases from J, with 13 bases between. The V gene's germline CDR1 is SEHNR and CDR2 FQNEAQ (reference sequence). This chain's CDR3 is CASSQPRVQETQYF. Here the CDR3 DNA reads TGTGCCAGCAGTCAACCTCGGGTTCAAGAGACCCAGTACTTC.

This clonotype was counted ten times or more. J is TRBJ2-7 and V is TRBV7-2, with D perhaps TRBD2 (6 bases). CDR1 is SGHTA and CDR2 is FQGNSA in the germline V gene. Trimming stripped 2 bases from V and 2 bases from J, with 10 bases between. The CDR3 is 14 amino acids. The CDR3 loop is CASSLQAGTYEQYF. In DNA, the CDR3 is TGTGCCAGCAGCTTACAAGCGGGTACCTACGAGCAGTACTTC.

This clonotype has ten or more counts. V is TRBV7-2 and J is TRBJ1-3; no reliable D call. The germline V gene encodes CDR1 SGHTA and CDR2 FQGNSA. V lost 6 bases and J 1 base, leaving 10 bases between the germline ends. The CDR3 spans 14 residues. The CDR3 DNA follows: TGTGCCAGCAGTAGTAGTGGGTCTGGAAACACCATATATTTT. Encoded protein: CASSSSGSGNTIYF.

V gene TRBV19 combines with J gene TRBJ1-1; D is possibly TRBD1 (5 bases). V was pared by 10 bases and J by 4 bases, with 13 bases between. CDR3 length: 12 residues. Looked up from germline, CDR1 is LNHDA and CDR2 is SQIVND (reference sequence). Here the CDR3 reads CATPRGGTEAFF. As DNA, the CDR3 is TGTGCCACCCCGCGGGGGGGCACTGAAGCTTTCTTT.

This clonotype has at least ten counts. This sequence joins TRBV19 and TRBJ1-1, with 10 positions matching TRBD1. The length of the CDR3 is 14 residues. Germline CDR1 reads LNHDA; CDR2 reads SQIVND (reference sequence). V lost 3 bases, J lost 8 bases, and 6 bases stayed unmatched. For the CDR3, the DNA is TGTGCCAGTAGTATTGGGACAGGGGCTCTCGAAGCTTTCTTT. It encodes CASSIGTGALEAFF.

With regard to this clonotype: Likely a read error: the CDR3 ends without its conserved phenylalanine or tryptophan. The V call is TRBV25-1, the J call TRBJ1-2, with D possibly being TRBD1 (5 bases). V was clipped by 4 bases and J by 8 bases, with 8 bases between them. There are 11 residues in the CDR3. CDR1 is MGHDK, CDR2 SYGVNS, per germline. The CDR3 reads CASSGWGGYTS. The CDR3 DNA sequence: TGTGCCAGCAGTGGATGGGGGGGCTACACCTCC.

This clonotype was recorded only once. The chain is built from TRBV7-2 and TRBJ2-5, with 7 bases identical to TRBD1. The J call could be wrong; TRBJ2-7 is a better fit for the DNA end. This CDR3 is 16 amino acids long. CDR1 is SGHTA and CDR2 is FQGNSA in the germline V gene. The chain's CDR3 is CASSFKGGQPPIEQYF. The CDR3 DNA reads TGTGCCAGCAGCTTTAAAGGGGGCCAGCCTCCAATCGAGCAGTACTTC.

The CDR3 DNA is TGTGCCAGCAGCTTAGTAGTTGGTGGGGGGGACGAGCAGTACTTC. It codes for CASSLVVGGGDEQYF. The rearrangement links TRBV7-2 to TRBJ2-7; 7 bases are shared with TRBD2. V dropped 1 base and J dropped 5; count of bases not matched to a gene: 8. Germline V gene sequence: CDR1 SGHTA, CDR2 FQGNSA. The CDR3 contains 15 residues.